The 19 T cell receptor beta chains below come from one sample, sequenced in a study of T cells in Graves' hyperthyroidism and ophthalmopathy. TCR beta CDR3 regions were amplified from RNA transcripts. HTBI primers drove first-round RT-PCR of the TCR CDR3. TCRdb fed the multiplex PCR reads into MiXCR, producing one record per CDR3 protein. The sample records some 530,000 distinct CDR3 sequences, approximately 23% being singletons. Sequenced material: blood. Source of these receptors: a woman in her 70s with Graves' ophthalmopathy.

The CDR3 sequence is CASREQGWNTEAFF. CDR3 sequence (DNA): TGTGCCAGTAGGGAACAGGGCTGGAACACTGAAGCTTTCTTT. This chain connects TRBV19 to TRBJ1-1; D might be TRBD1 (6 bases). The CDR3 length is 14 residues. The V gene lost 6 bases and the J gene lost 1 base, with 12 bases spanning the gap. CDR1 LNHDA and CDR2 SQIVND come from the germline V gene (reference sequence).

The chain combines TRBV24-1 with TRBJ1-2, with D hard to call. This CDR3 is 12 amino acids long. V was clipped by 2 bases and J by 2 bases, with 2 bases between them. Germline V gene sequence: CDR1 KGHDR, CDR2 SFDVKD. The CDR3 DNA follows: TGTGCCACCAGTGATTGGAACTATGGCTACACCTTC. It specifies CATSDWNYGYTF.

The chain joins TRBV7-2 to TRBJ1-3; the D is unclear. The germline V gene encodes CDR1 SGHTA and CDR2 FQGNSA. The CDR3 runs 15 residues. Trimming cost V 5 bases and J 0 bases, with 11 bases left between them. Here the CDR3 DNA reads TGTGCCAGCAGCCCAAGCAGGTTCTCTGGAAACACCATATATTTT. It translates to CASSPSRFSGNTIYF.

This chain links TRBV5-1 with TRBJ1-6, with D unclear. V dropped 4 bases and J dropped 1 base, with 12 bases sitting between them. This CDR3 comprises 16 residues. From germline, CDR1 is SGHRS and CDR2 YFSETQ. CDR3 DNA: TGCGCCAGCAGCCCAGATGCTTTGTCCTATAATTCACCCCTCCACTTT. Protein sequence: CASSPDALSYNSPLHF.

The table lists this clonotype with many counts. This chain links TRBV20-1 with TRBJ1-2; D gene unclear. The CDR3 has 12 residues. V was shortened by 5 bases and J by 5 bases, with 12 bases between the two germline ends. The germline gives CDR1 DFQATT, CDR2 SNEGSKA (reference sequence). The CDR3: CSAENWTYGYTF. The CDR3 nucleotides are TGCAGTGCTGAGAACTGGACTTATGGCTACACCTTC.

CDR3 protein: CASRPYGEGNTEAFF. The CDR3 DNA reads TGTGCCAGTAGGCCATACGGGGAGGGGAACACTGAAGCTTTCTTT. The rearrangement links TRBV19 to TRBJ1-1; D remains ambiguous. Trimming removed 6 bases at V and 1 base at J, with 15 bases between. CDR1 is LNHDA and CDR2 is SQIVND in the germline V gene (reference sequence). The CDR3 has 15 amino acids.

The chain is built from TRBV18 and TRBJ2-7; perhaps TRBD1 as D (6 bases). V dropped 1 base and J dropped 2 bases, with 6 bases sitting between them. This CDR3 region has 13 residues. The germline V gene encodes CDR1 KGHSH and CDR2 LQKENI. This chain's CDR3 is CASSPQGAYEQYF. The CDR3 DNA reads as TGTGCCAGCTCACCACAGGGGGCCTACGAGCAGTACTTC.

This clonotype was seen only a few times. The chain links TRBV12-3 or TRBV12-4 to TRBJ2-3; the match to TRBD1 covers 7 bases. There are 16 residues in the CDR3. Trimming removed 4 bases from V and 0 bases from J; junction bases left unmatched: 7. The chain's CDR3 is CASSSAMDRSTDTQYF. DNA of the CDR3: TGTGCCAGCAGTTCAGCGATGGACAGGAGCACAGATACGCAGTATTTT.

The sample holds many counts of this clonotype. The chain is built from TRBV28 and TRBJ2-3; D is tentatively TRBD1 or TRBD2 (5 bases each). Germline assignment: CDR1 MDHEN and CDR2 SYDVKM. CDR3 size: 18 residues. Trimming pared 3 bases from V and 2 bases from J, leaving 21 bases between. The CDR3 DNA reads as TGTGCCAGCAGTTTTCGACCCCTGGGCCAGGGAGACACAGATACGCAGTATTTT. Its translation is CASSFRPLGQGDTDTQYF.

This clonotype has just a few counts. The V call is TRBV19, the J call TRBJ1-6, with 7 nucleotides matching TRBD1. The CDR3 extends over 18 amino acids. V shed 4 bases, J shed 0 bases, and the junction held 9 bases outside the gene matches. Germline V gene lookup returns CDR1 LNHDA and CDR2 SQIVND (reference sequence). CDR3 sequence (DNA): TGTGCCAGTAGTACAACCCGCGGGACAGCCTCCTATAATTCACCCCTCCACTTT. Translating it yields CASSTTRGTASYNSPLHF.

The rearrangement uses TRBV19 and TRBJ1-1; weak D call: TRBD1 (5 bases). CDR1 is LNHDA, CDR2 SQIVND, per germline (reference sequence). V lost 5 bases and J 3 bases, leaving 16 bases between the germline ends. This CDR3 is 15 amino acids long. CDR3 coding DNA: TGTGCCAGTAGTTCTGGGGCCGACAGACACACTGAAGCTTTCTTT. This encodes CASSSGADRHTEAFF.

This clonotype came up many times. In DNA, the CDR3 is TGTGCCGCCACGGGACAGCGTTTGAACACTGAAGCTTTCTTT. It is translated as CAATGQRLNTEAFF. The chain links TRBV28 to TRBJ1-1; TRBD1 matches at 7 bases. CDR3 length: 14 amino acids. The germline CDR1 and CDR2 sequences are MDHEN and SYDVKM. The trim removed 11 bases at V and 0 bases at J, leaving 9 bases unmatched.

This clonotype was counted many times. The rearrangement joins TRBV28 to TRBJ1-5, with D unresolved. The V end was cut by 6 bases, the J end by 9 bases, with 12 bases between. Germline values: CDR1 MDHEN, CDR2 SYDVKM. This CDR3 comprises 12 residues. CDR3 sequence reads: CASSYQLGPQHF. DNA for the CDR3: TGTGCCAGCAGCTACCAACTCGGGCCCCAGCATTTT.

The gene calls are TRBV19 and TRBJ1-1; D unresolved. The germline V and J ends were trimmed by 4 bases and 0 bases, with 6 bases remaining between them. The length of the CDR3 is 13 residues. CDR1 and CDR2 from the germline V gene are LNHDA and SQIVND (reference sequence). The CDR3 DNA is TGTGCCAGTAGTACATCAGTGAACACTGAAGCTTTCTTT. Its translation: CASSTSVNTEAFF.

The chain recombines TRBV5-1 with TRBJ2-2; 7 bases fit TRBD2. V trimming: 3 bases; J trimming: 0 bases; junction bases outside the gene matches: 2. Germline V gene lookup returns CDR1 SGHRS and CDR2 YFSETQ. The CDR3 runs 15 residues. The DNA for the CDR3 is TGCGCCAGCAGCTCCGGGACTACGAACACCGGGGAGCTGTTTTTT. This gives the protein CASSSGTTNTGELFF.

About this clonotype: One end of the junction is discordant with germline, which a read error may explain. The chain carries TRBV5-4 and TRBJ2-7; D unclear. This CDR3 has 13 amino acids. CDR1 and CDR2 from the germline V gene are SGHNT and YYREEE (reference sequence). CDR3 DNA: TGTGCCAACAGCTTTACCACCCTTGGGGAGCAGTACTTC. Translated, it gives CANSFTTLGEQYF. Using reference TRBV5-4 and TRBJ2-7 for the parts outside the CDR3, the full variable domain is ETGVTQSPTHLIKTRGQQVTLRCSSQSGHNTVSWYQQALGQGPQFIFQYYREEENGRGNFPPRFSGLQFPNYSSELNVNALELDDSALYLCANSFTTLGEQYFGPGTRLTVT.

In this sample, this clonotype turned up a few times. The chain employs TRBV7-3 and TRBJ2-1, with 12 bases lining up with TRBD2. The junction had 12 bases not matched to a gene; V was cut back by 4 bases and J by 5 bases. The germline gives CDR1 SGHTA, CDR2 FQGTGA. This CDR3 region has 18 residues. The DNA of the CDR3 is TGTGCCAGCAGCTACGGCGCTAGCGGGAGGGCCGCGCACAATGAGCAGTTCTTC. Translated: CASSYGASGRAAHNEQFF.

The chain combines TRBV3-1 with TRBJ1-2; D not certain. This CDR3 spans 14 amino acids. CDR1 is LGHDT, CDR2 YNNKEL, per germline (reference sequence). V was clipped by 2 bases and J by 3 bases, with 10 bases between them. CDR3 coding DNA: TGTGCCAGCAGCCAAACGGGCCGGTACTATGGCTACACCTTC. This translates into CASSQTGRYYGYTF.

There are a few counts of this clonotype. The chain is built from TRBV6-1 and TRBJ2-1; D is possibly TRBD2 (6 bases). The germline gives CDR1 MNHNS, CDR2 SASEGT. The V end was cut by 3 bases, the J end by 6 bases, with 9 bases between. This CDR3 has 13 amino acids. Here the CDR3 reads CASSDWRGNEQFF. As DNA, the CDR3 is TGTGCCAGCAGTGATTGGCGGGGCAATGAGCAGTTCTTC.